This passage covers 23 T cell receptor beta chains from one sample sequenced in a study of low-dose radiotherapy and immunotherapy resistance in tumors. Alpha and beta chains were covered, as first-strand cDNA relied on TRAV- and TRBV-specific primers. The TCRs were subjected to amplification over about 19 PCR cycles employing a constant-region primer in conjunction with a V-primer adapter. TCRdb itself ran the reads through MiXCR, one entry per CDR3 protein. The sample lists 54,000 or so distinct CDR3 sequences; about 25% were seen once. The time point here: before trial treatment. The input for sequencing was PBMCs, taken before treatment. The receptors stem from a male donor with prostate cancer.

In its sample, this clonotype was seen many times. The chain links TRBV28 to TRBJ2-7, with 8 bases identical to TRBD2. This CDR3 is built from 15 residues. V trimming: 5 bases; J trimming: 4 bases; junction bases outside the gene matches: 10. CDR1 is MDHEN, CDR2 SYDVKM, per germline. CDR3 DNA sequence: TGTGCCAGCAGTCCTGCGGGGGGCAAAGGGTACGAGCAGTACTTC. Encoded protein: CASSPAGGKGYEQYF.

This clonotype is large (0.1 to 1%) by share. CDR3 loop: CATSVGGTDTQYF. In DNA form, the CDR3 reads TGTGCCACCAGTGTGGGGGGCACAGATACGCAGTATTTT. The V call is TRBV24-1, the J call TRBJ2-3; TRBD1 or TRBD2 may be the D gene (5 bases each). This CDR3 spans 13 amino acids. The V end was cut by 5 bases, the J end by 1 base, with 6 bases between. CDR1 and CDR2 (germline): KGHDR, SFDVKD.

The chain combines TRBV5-4 with TRBJ2-7; D is ambiguous. The CDR3 spans 12 residues. Trimming took 2 bases from V and 7 from J, leaving 10 bases between them. Germline V CDR1 and CDR2: SGHNT, YYREEE (reference sequence). The CDR3 region is CASSFPRLEQYF. The DNA of the CDR3 is TGTGCCAGCAGCTTTCCCCGTCTGGAGCAGTACTTC.

This clonotype was recorded many times. This chain joins TRBV4-1 and TRBJ2-1; 14 positions match TRBD2. This CDR3 is 16 amino acids long. Germline assignment: CDR1 MGHRA and CDR2 YSYEKL. The V gene end was trimmed by 5 bases and the J gene end by 4 bases; junction bases not matched to a gene: 4. The CDR3 is CASSRGLAGGYNEQFF. The CDR3 DNA is TGCGCCAGCAGCAGAGGACTAGCGGGAGGTTACAATGAGCAGTTCTTC.

This clonotype has at least ten counts. J is TRBJ2-1 and V is TRBV11-2; D gene ambiguous. Trimming removed 1 base from V and 4 bases from J, with 11 bases in between. CDR3 size: 15 residues. Germline-derived CDR1 and CDR2 are SGHAT and FQNNGV. CDR3 amino acids: CASSLVAWGYNEQFF. CDR3 DNA sequence: TGTGCCAGCAGCTTAGTAGCCTGGGGATACAATGAGCAGTTCTTC.

This clonotype showed up many times. The chain has TRBV19 and TRBJ1-2; D is uncertain. Germline V gene lookup returns CDR1 LNHDA and CDR2 SQIVND (reference sequence). The V gene lost 5 bases and the J gene lost 4 bases, with 8 bases spanning the gap. CDR3 length: 12 residues. CDR3 DNA: TGTGCCAGTAGTTTTCGGGTCTATGGCTACACCTTC. Protein product: CASSFRVYGYTF. Looking up the rest from reference TRBV19 and TRBJ1-2 gives the full variable domain: DGGITQSPKYLFRKEGQNVTLSCEQNLNHDAMYWYRQDPGQGLRLIYYSQIVNDFQKGDIAEGYSVSREKKESFPLTVTSAQKNPTAFYLCASSFRVYGYTFGSGTRLTVV.

V and J are TRBV5-1 and TRBJ2-3, with TRBD1 matching 7 bases. V trimming: 3 bases; J trimming: 1 base; junction bases outside the gene matches: 5. The CDR3 has 15 residues. In germline, CDR1 is SGHRS, CDR2 YFSETQ. In nucleotides, the CDR3 is TGCGCCAGCAGCTCCGGGGACAGCCGCACAGATACGCAGTATTTT. Amino acids: CASSSGDSRTDTQYF.

This clonotype is a singleton in its sample. The chain recombines TRBV29-1 with TRBJ2-7; tentatively, D is TRBD1 (5 bases). V gave up 7 bases and J gave up 0 bases, with 16 bases separating them. Germline CDR1 and CDR2: SQVTM and ANQGSEA. The CDR3 sequence is 14 residues long. In DNA form, the CDR3 reads TGCAGCGCCTTGGGGCAGGCGCACTCCTACGAGCAGTACTTC. The encoded protein is CSALGQAHSYEQYF.

This chain joins TRBV19 and TRBJ2-5; 10 nucleotides line up with TRBD2. CDR1 and CDR2 from the germline V gene are LNHDA and SQIVND (reference sequence). The CDR3 contains 15 residues. V was pared by 4 bases and J by 0 bases, with 2 bases of the junction left unmatched. The CDR3 nucleotides are TGTGCCAGTAGTAAAGCGGGGGGGCACCAAGAGACCCAGTACTTC. Translation: CASSKAGGHQETQYF.

V and J are TRBV5-4 and TRBJ2-3, with TRBD2 as a possible D gene (7 bases). V was shortened by 3 bases and J by 2 bases, with 19 bases between the two germline ends. This CDR3 region has 17 residues. The germline CDR1 and CDR2 sequences are SGHNT and YYREEE (reference sequence). CDR3 amino acids: CASSSEGGPGITDTQYF. Written as DNA, the CDR3 is TGTGCCAGCAGCTCCGAGGGGGGGCCGGGTATCACAGATACGCAGTATTTT.

Details on this clonotype: A far larger clone lies a single base away; this is likely a read error. V usage is TRBV6-1 and J usage is TRBJ1-5; the D gene is possibly TRBD1 (6 bases). Per germline, CDR1 MNHNS and CDR2 SASEGT. The CDR3 sequence is 14 residues long. The V and J ends lost 3 bases and 6 bases respectively, with 12 bases between them. This chain's CDR3 is CASSESGGSQPQHF. CDR3 nucleotides: TGTGCCAGCAGTGAGTCGGGGGGCTCTCAGCCCCAGCATTTT.

This clonotype was seen only a few times. The chain's CDR3 is CASSPRTSAKYEQYF. As DNA, the CDR3 is TGTGCCAGCAGCCCCCGGACTAGCGCCAAGTACGAGCAGTACTTC. The chain couples TRBV28 to TRBJ2-7, with TRBD2 matching over 9 bases. Germline-derived CDR1 and CDR2 are MDHEN and SYDVKM. The CDR3 totals 15 residues. With V trimmed by 6 bases and J by 4 bases, 10 bases remained unmatched.

This clonotype was seen ten or more times. The chain uses TRBV6-2 or TRBV6-3 and TRBJ1-4, with 11 bases that match TRBD1. Unmatched junction bases numbered 8, after V lost 6 bases and J lost 8 bases. In germline, CDR1 is MNHEY, CDR2 SVGEGT. The CDR3 consists of 15 residues. The CDR3 sequence: CASSPMGTGGEKLFF. In DNA form, the CDR3 reads TGTGCCAGCAGCCCGATGGGGACAGGGGGAGAAAAACTGTTTTTT.

This clonotype was seen ten or more times. V gene TRBV15 combines with J gene TRBJ1-1; 7 bases are a match to TRBD1. Germline CDR1 is LNHNV and CDR2 is YYDKDF (reference sequence). The V and J ends lost 0 bases and 8 bases, in that order; junction bases with no gene match: 6. The CDR3 loop spans 14 amino acids. In DNA, the CDR3 is TGTGCCACCAGCAGAGATCAGGGGGGTGGGGAAGCTTTCTTT. Translating it yields CATSRDQGGGEAFF.

At least ten counts were recorded for this clonotype. This sequence joins TRBV5-1 and TRBJ2-5, with 8 bases that match TRBD1. In germline, CDR1 is SGHRS, CDR2 YFSETQ. J was trimmed by 5 bases and V by 4 bases; bases with no gene match: 13. The CDR3 consists of 16 residues. CDR3 protein: CASSRNGQGESETQYF. DNA of the CDR3: TGCGCCAGCAGCCGGAACGGACAGGGTGAATCGGAGACCCAGTACTTC.

This clonotype was counted ten times or more. The chain couples TRBV3-1 to TRBJ2-7; D is uncertain. CDR1 is LGHDT and CDR2 is YNNKEL in the germline V gene (reference sequence). The length of the CDR3 is 14 residues. Trimming left V 0 bases short and J 0 bases short, with 6 bases between. CDR3 protein: CASSQEIASYEQYF. For the CDR3, the DNA is TGTGCCAGCAGCCAAGAAATAGCCTCCTACGAGCAGTACTTC.

The J gene is TRBJ2-3, the V gene TRBV10-3; D assignment may be TRBD1 or TRBD2 (5 bases each). The V gene lost 2 bases and the J gene lost 4 bases, with 7 bases spanning the gap. Germline CDR1 and CDR2: ENHRY and SYGVKD. The CDR3 is made up of 13 amino acids. This CDR3 is CAISEGDPDTQYF. The CDR3 DNA is TGTGCCATCAGTGAGGGGGACCCAGATACGCAGTATTTT.

The genes are TRBV6-1 and TRBJ2-7; D may be TRBD1 (6 bases). Trimming left V 5 bases short and J 0 bases short, with 17 bases between. The CDR3 extends over 16 amino acids. CDR1 MNHNS and CDR2 SASEGT come from the germline V gene. The CDR3 nucleotides are TGTGCCAGCAGTACCTCCGGGACACCTATCTCCTACGAGCAGTACTTC. This gives the protein CASSTSGTPISYEQYF.

The chain carries TRBV3-1 and TRBJ1-2; D may be TRBD1 (6 bases). This CDR3 region has 13 residues. Germline V gives CDR1 LGHDT, CDR2 YNNKEL (reference sequence). V dropped 8 bases and J dropped 6 bases, with 16 bases sitting between them. The CDR3 DNA is TGTGCCAGCTGTGATGTAGGGGGAAATGGCTACACCTTC. This sequence encodes CASCDVGGNGYTF.

This rearrangement joins TRBV28 to TRBJ2-1; 9 bases align to TRBD1. The junction had 6 bases not matched to a gene; V was cut back by 8 bases and J by 1 base. The germline CDR1 and CDR2 sequences are MDHEN and SYDVKM. The CDR3 runs to 15 residues. DNA for the CDR3: TGTGCCAGCCAACAGACAGGGGGGTCCTACAATGAGCAGTTCTTC. It is translated as CASQQTGGSYNEQFF.

As concerns this clonotype: Given a much more abundant clone one base away, this may be a read error. The chain carries TRBV20-1 and TRBJ1-1; D is unresolved. Per the germline V gene, CDR1 is DFQATT and CDR2 is SNEGSKA (reference sequence). This CDR3 spans 12 amino acids. With 4 bases removed from V and 4 bases from J, the gap between germline ends came to 10 bases. The CDR3: CSAKQLTTEAFF. In DNA form, the CDR3 reads TGCAGTGCTAAACAGCTGACCACTGAAGCTTTCTTT.

The chain couples TRBV29-1 to TRBJ2-5; D might be TRBD2 (6 bases). Trimming stripped 6 bases from V and 4 bases from J, with 15 bases between. The CDR3 is 13 amino acids. The germline V gene has CDR1 SQVTM and CDR2 ANQGSEA. CDR3 loop: CSVRSGSGETQYF. The CDR3 DNA reads as TGCAGCGTCCGTAGCGGAAGTGGAGAGACCCAGTACTTC.

Notes on this clonotype: A much bigger clone sits one base away, suggesting this may be a read error. The genes are TRBV30 and TRBJ1-1; D possibly corresponds to TRBD1 (5 bases). CDR1 GTSNPN and CDR2 SVGIG come from the germline V gene (reference sequence). CDR3 size: 14 residues. CDR3 coding DNA: TGTACCTGGAGTCGAGTCGGGGGGACCACTGAAGCTTTCTTT. This encodes CTWSRVGGTTEAFF.